This T cell receptor (beta chain) was observed in a study of T cells after yellow fever vaccination. TCRdb processed the 5' RACE reads anew with MiXCR; each CDR3 protein has one entry. Of a few hundred thousand distinct CDR3 sequences listed, less than 20% were seen once; the top ten hold 15% to 20%. The CDR3 is made up of 12 amino acids. Germline V gene lookup returns CDR1 SEHNR and CDR2 FQNEAQ (reference sequence). V was pared by 5 bases and J by 7 bases, with 11 bases between. The source was PBMCs, collected more than 4 days after the first yellow fever vaccination. The chain combines TRBV7-9 with TRBJ1-1; no definite D call. The TCR sequence derives from a man in his late teens or twenties who received the YFV17D yellow fever vaccine. The CDR3: CASSPERSEAFF. In nucleotides, the CDR3 is TGTGCCAGCAGCCCAGAGAGGAGTGAAGCTTTCTTT. The full variable domain, with the rest looked up from reference TRBV7-9 and TRBJ1-1, is DTGVSQNPRHKITKRGQNVTFRCDPISEHNRLYWYRQTLGQGPEFLTYFQNEAQLEKSRLLSDRFSAERPKGSFSTLEIQRTEQGDSAMYLCASSPERSEAFFGQGTRLTVV.